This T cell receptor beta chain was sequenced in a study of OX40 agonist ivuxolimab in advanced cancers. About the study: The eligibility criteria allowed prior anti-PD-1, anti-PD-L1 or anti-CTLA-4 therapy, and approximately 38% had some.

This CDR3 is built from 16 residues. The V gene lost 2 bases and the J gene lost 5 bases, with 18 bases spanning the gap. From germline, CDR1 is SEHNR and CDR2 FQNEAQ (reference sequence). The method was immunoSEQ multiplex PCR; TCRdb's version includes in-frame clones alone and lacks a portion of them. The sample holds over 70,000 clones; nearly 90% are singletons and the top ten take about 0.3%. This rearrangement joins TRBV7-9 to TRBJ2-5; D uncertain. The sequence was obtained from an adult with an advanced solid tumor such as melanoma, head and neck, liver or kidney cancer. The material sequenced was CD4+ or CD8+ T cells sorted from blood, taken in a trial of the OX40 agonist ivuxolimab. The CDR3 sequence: CASSLIESIVAETQYF. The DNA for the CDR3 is TGTGCCAGCAGCTTAATCGAGTCGATAGTTGCGGAGACCCAGTACTTC.